This TCR beta chain is drawn from a study of molecular identifiers for immune sequencing clone quantification. MiXCR was run by TCRdb on the PCR reads, yielding one entry per CDR3 protein. The table has a few hundred thousand distinct CDR3 sequences, under 25% seen once; the top ten hold about 0.71%. Germline V gene sequence: CDR1 LGHNA, CDR2 YSLEER. The CDR3 is 18 amino acids. V lost 2 bases, J lost 1 base, and 8 bases stayed unmatched. This chain joins TRBV4-3 and TRBJ2-2; 9 nucleotides align to TRBD1. This TCR came from a human donor in good health. Some libraries in this study had Jurkat cell RNA spiked in. The sample taken for sequencing was naive CD8+ T cells from blood, with Jurkat cell RNA spiked in. Subset meaning: FACS-sorted CD8+CD4-CCR7+CD45RA+ naive T cells. For the CDR3, the DNA is TGCGCCAGCAGCCAATTGACCGGGACAGGGAAGAACACCGGGGAGCTGTTTTTT. Translating gives CASSQLTGTGKNTGELFF.